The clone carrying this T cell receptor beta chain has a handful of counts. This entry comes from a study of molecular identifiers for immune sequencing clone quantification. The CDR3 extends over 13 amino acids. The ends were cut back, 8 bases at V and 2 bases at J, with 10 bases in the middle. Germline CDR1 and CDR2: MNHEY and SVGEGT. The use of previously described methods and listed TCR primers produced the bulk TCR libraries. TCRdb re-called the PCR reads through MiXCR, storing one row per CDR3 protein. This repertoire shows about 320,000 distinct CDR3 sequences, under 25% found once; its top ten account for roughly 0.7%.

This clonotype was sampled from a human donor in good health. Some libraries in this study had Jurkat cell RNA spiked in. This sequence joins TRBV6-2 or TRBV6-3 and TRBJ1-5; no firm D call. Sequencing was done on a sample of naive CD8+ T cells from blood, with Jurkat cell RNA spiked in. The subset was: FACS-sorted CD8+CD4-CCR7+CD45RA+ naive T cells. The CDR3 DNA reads TGTGCCAGCGCGTCCTATGGCAATCAGCCCCAGCATTTT. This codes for CASASYGNQPQHF.